These 11 T cell receptor beta chains came from one sample sequenced in a study of cytomegalovirus exposure and HLA in healthy donors. The PCR contained 60 Vbeta and 13 Jbeta primers. Produced via immunoSEQ multiplex PCR; TCRdb's table is partial and in-frame only. The repertoire consists of approximately 170,000 clones, with 70% occurring once and the leading ten covering about 4.7%. What was sequenced was PBMCs. The receptors originated from a man younger than 30 in good health and CMV-seropositive.

This clone has a single count. The genes are TRBV30 and TRBJ2-3, with D tentatively TRBD1 (6 bases). Trimming shortened V by 1 base and J by 6 bases, and 14 bases separated the two germline ends. Per the germline V gene, CDR1 is GTSNPN and CDR2 is SVGIG (reference sequence). The length of the CDR3 is 14 residues. Written as DNA, the CDR3 is TGTGCCTGGAGTGGTGGGGGCCAATCTGATACGCAGTATTTT. Translated: CAWSGGGQSDTQYF.

The chain has TRBV19 and TRBJ2-2, with D unresolved. The CDR3 runs 12 residues. The V end was cut by 9 bases, the J end by 5 bases, with 10 bases between. Looked up from germline, CDR1 is LNHDA and CDR2 is SQIVND (reference sequence). The CDR3 region has the DNA TGTGCCAGCAATGCCGGGACCGGGGAGCTGTTTTTT. It translates to CASNAGTGELFF.

This clone was picked up one time. V usage is TRBV7-2 and J usage is TRBJ2-7, with TRBD2 identical over 10 bases. CDR1 SGHTA and CDR2 FQGNSA come from the germline V gene. J gave up 2 bases and V 1 base, and 2 bases lay outside the gene matches. This CDR3 is built from 15 residues. CDR3 DNA sequence: TGTGCCAGCAGCTTAGAGAGCGGGGGGGCCTACGAGCAGTACGTC. This gives the protein CASSLESGGAYEQYV.

The V gene is TRBV7-9, the J gene TRBJ1-2; TRBD1 matches at 9 bases. The CDR3 has 16 residues. V trimming: 1 base; J trimming: 5 bases; junction bases outside the gene matches: 8. Germline values: CDR1 SEHNR, CDR2 FQNEAQ (reference sequence). The CDR3 is CASSLGRQGDLYGYTF. DNA of the CDR3: TGTGCCAGCAGCTTAGGTCGACAGGGGGATTTGTATGGCTACACCTTC. The entire variable domain, with the rest obtained from reference TRBV7-9 and TRBJ1-2, is as follows: DTGVSQNPRHKITKRGQNVTFRCDPISEHNRLYWYRQTLGQGPEFLTYFQNEAQLEKSRLLSDRFSAERPKGSFSTLEIQRTEQGDSAMYLCASSLGRQGDLYGYTFGSGTRLTVV.

The chain joins TRBV30 to TRBJ2-5; 13 nucleotides match TRBD2. Germline lookup yields CDR1 GTSNPN and CDR2 SVGIG (reference sequence). The CDR3 has 13 residues. V dropped 8 bases and J dropped 4; count of bases not matched to a gene: 4. CDR3 residues: CALRTSGGETQYF. CDR3 DNA sequence: TGTGCCCTACGGACTAGCGGGGGAGAGACCCAGTACTTC.

The chain is built from TRBV7-9 and TRBJ2-2, with no clear D. The length of the CDR3 is 12 residues. Germline V lookup: CDR1 SEHNR, CDR2 FQNEAQ (reference sequence). V dropped 3 bases and J dropped 4 bases, with 3 bases sitting between them. The CDR3 DNA reads TGTGCCAGCAGCTTCGGCACCGGGGAGCTGTTTTTT. This sequence encodes CASSFGTGELFF.

DNA of the CDR3: TGTGCCAGCAGCTTGAGAGGAGGGGAGGGGACAGGGAGGGGAAACACCATATATTTT. Protein product: CASSLRGGEGTGRGNTIYF. This rearrangement joins TRBV7-4 to TRBJ1-3, with 9 bases aligning to TRBD1. Germline V gives CDR1 SGHVT, CDR2 SQSDAQ. The CDR3 totals 19 residues. Unmatched junction bases numbered 16, after V lost 3 bases and J lost 4 bases.

This clone was recorded a few times. This sequence joins TRBV6-1 and TRBJ2-3, with TRBD2 matching 14 bases. Per the germline V gene, CDR1 is MNHNS and CDR2 is SASEGT. The trim removed 4 bases at V and 4 bases at J, leaving 1 base unmatched. The CDR3 length is 15 residues. The CDR3 spells CASSGLAGGPDTQYF. CDR3 DNA sequence: TGTGCCAGCAGTGGACTAGCGGGGGGGCCAGATACGCAGTATTTT.

There are a few counts of this clone. The gene calls are TRBV28 and TRBJ1-1; D not resolved. Germline V gene data show CDR1 as MDHEN and CDR2 as SYDVKM. Trimming took off 6 bases at V and 0 bases at J, with 5 bases between the two ends. CDR3 length equals 12 residues. This CDR3 is CASRSMNTEAFF. In DNA, the CDR3 is TGTGCCAGCAGGTCAATGAACACTGAAGCTTTCTTT.

A single count supports this clone. This chain connects TRBV19 to TRBJ1-1; no firm D call. The V gene lost 4 bases and the J gene lost 1 base, with 4 bases spanning the gap. Germline assignment: CDR1 LNHDA and CDR2 SQIVND (reference sequence). This CDR3 region has 12 residues. The CDR3 bases are TGTGCCAGTAGTAATCAGAACACTGAAGCTTTCTTT. Protein: CASSNQNTEAFF.

The rearrangement links TRBV19 to TRBJ1-5, with 8 positions matching TRBD1. The V segment lost 4 bases and the J segment 1 base; nucleotides outside the gene matches: 9. Germline-derived CDR1 and CDR2 are LNHDA and SQIVND (reference sequence). CDR3 length equals 17 residues. The CDR3 bases are TGTGCCAGTAGTAGGGGGACAGGAGGGCTGAGCAATCAGCCCCAGCATTTT. Its protein is CASSRGTGGLSNQPQHF.